This entry lists 24 T cell receptor beta chains sequenced from one sample in a study of blood T cell repertoires in COVID-19. Using immunoSEQ multiplex PCR, the repertoire was profiled, and TCRdb retains in-frame clones only, with some absent. The table shows around 160,000 clones, with around four fifths occurring only once. Source material: peripheral blood. The source is a woman in her thirties or forties with active or convalescent COVID-19.

J is TRBJ1-2 and V is TRBV28; D is undetermined. The length of the CDR3 is 13 residues. Germline V gene lookup returns CDR1 MDHEN and CDR2 SYDVKM. V lost 3 bases, J lost 1 base, and 6 bases lay in between. The CDR3 loop is CASSLSDNYGYTF. As DNA, the CDR3 is TGTGCCAGCAGTTTGAGTGATAACTATGGCTACACCTTC.

The chain uses TRBV10-3 and TRBJ2-2; 8 bases map to TRBD2. Per germline, CDR1 ENHRY and CDR2 SYGVKD. Trimming removed 5 bases from V and 7 bases from J; junction bases left unmatched: 12. CDR3 length: 16 residues. Here the CDR3 DNA reads TGTGCCATCAGTCCCCGGGGCGGGAGGTTCGGCGGGGAGCTGTTTTTT. It is translated as CAISPRGGRFGGELFF.

The chain employs TRBV4-1 and TRBJ1-1; TRBD1 is a possible D gene (5 bases). Germline lookup yields CDR1 MGHRA and CDR2 YSYEKL. V was cut by 0 bases and J by 1 base, with 9 bases left in between. The CDR3 is 15 amino acids. This chain's CDR3 is CASSQEGRKNTEAFF. CDR3 bases: TGCGCCAGCAGCCAAGAGGGGCGGAAGAACACTGAAGCTTTCTTT.

This CDR3 reads CASSRLAGGRYEQYF. The CDR3 region has the DNA TGTGCCAGCAGCCGACTAGCGGGAGGGCGGTACGAGCAGTACTTC. The chain carries TRBV27 and TRBJ2-7, with 14 bases that match TRBD2. With V trimmed by 6 bases and J by 4 bases, 5 bases remained unmatched. Germline values: CDR1 MNHEY, CDR2 SMNVEV (reference sequence). This CDR3 is built from 15 residues.

This chain uses TRBV4-3 with TRBJ1-1, with D possibly matching TRBD1 (6 bases). CDR3 size: 16 residues. CDR1 LGHNA and CDR2 YSLEER come from the germline V gene. V dropped 4 bases and J dropped 0 bases, with 15 bases sitting between them. The CDR3 region is CASSPFVQGMNTEAFF. CDR3 bases: TGCGCCAGCAGCCCATTCGTACAGGGCATGAACACTGAAGCTTTCTTT.

This chain uses TRBV5-1 with TRBJ1-2; perhaps TRBD1 as D (6 bases). Looked up from germline, CDR1 is SGHRS and CDR2 is YFSETQ. V gave up 1 base and J gave up 4 bases, with 14 bases separating them. The CDR3 totals 15 residues. This CDR3 is CASSLSQGYFYGYTF. CDR3 DNA: TGCGCCAGCAGCTTGAGTCAGGGGTATTTCTATGGCTACACCTTC.

This chain links TRBV29-1 with TRBJ2-1, with 9 bases matching TRBD2. With V trimmed by 1 base and J by 0 bases, 1 base remained unmatched. Per the germline V gene, CDR1 is SQVTM and CDR2 is ANQGSEA. This CDR3 has 15 residues. The CDR3 sequence: CSVEGGRVSYNEQFF. In DNA form, the CDR3 reads TGCAGCGTTGAAGGCGGGAGGGTCTCCTACAATGAGCAGTTCTTC.

This chain connects TRBV29-1 to TRBJ1-1; D remains unclear. The CDR3 totals 13 residues. The germline V gene encodes CDR1 SQVTM and CDR2 ANQGSEA. V was shortened by 6 bases and J by 3 bases, with 14 bases between the two germline ends. CDR3 nucleotides: TGCAGCGTGTCTCGGTACGGTGACACTGAAGCTTTCTTT. This gives the protein CSVSRYGDTEAFF.

This rearrangement joins TRBV7-2 to TRBJ2-3; 13 nucleotides agree with TRBD2. Trimming took 5 bases from V and 2 from J; bases not matched to a gene: 7. The germline gives CDR1 SGHTA, CDR2 FQGNSA. The CDR3 runs to 17 residues. This CDR3 reads CASSRGLAGATTDTQYF. The CDR3 nucleotides are TGTGCCAGCAGCCGCGGACTAGCGGGGGCCACCACAGATACGCAGTATTTT.

V gene TRBV12-3 or TRBV12-4 combines with J gene TRBJ2-5, with TRBD1 identical over 8 bases. This CDR3 is 12 amino acids long. The V segment lost 5 bases and the J segment 9 bases; nucleotides outside the gene matches: 5. CDR3 loop: CASSQGAVSQYF. The CDR3 bases are TGTGCCAGCAGTCAGGGGGCCGTTTCCCAGTACTTC.

The chain's CDR3 is CATGLQGSQPQHF. The CDR3 region has the DNA TGTGCCACCGGTCTACAGGGTAGCCAGCCCCAGCATTTT. V and J are TRBV10-3 and TRBJ1-5; D perhaps matches TRBD1 (6 bases). Trimming shortened V by 10 bases and J by 7 bases, and 17 bases separated the two germline ends. The CDR3 is 13 residues long. Germline assignment: CDR1 ENHRY and CDR2 SYGVKD.

This clone is medium-sized (0.01 to 0.1%) by share. J is TRBJ1-6 and V is TRBV4-2; 10 nucleotides agree with TRBD1. The germline gives CDR1 LGHNA, CDR2 YNFKEQ. CDR3 length: 15 residues. V lost 0 bases to trimming and J lost 7 bases; unmatched junction nucleotides: 0. The CDR3 DNA reads as TGTGCCAGCAGCCAAGAGGGACAGGGGAATTCACCCCTCCACTTT. Translated, it gives CASSQEGQGNSPLHF.

V usage is TRBV3-1 (or the pseudogene TRBV3-2) and J usage is TRBJ2-7; the D is unclear. Germline V gene data show CDR1 as LGHDT and CDR2 as YNNKEL (reference sequence). This CDR3 has 15 residues. Trimming cost V 6 bases and J 3 bases, with 18 bases left between them. CDR3 loop: CASSSLAPPLYEQYF. The CDR3, as DNA: TGTGCCAGCAGTTCCCTCGCGCCTCCCCTCTACGAGCAGTACTTC.

This chain joins TRBV27 and TRBJ2-5, with 10 bases that match TRBD2. This CDR3 is built from 17 residues. Germline lookup yields CDR1 MNHEY and CDR2 SMNVEV (reference sequence). The V and J ends lost 4 bases and 1 base, in that order; junction bases with no gene match: 9. The CDR3, as DNA: TGTGCCAGCAGTTCCCCGGGTAGCGGGGGGCCCCAAGAGACCCAGTACTTC. Translation: CASSSPGSGGPQETQYF.

This clone was seen more than once but under ten times. The rearrangement joins TRBV19 to TRBJ1-1, with 12 bases that match TRBD1. Germline V gene sequence: CDR1 LNHDA, CDR2 SQIVND (reference sequence). The CDR3 has 17 amino acids. The junction had 11 bases not matched to a gene; V was cut back by 6 bases and J by 3 bases. The CDR3 DNA reads TGTGCCAGTAGAAGGGGACAGGGGGCGTTTAGTGACACTGAAGCTTTCTTT. It yields the protein CASRRGQGAFSDTEAFF.

The chain links TRBV3-1 (or the pseudogene TRBV3-2) to TRBJ1-5, with a weak D call TRBD1 (5 bases). The CDR3 loop spans 16 amino acids. The V end lost 4 bases, the J end lost 2 bases, and 15 bases lay between the germline ends. Germline-derived CDR1 and CDR2 are LGHDT and YNNKEL (reference sequence). This CDR3 reads CASSPRGGVRNQPQHF. In DNA, the CDR3 is TGTGCCAGCAGCCCCCGGGGGGGGGTTCGCAATCAGCCCCAGCATTTT.

The genes are TRBV11-1 and TRBJ1-3; D not resolved. The CDR3 has 15 amino acids. V lost 5 bases and J lost 3, with 14 bases in between. Germline CDR1 SGHAT, CDR2 FQDESV (reference sequence). The DNA of the CDR3 is TGTGCCAGCAGCCCCGAGGAACGAGTTGGAAACACCATATATTTT. Its protein is CASSPEERVGNTIYF.

This clone was picked up one time. The gene calls are TRBV18 and TRBJ2-4, with 8 bases that match TRBD1. The junction had 14 bases not matched to a gene; V was cut back by 2 bases and J by 2 bases. This CDR3 is built from 19 residues. Germline CDR1 reads KGHSH; CDR2 reads LQKENI. The DNA of the CDR3 is TGTGCCAGCTCACCAGCGAGGGGGACAGGAGCCACATCCAAAAACATTCAGTACTTC. Translating it yields CASSPARGTGATSKNIQYF.

V and J are TRBV14 and TRBJ2-1; the match to TRBD1 covers 9 bases. The CDR3 has 16 amino acids. Germline V gene sequence: CDR1 SGHDN, CDR2 FVKESK. J gave up 7 bases and V 2 bases, and 9 bases lay outside the gene matches. The CDR3 is CASSQWSQGAGNEQFF. DNA of the CDR3: TGTGCCAGCAGCCAATGGTCACAGGGGGCGGGTAATGAGCAGTTCTTC.

This clone has only one observation. This chain links TRBV20-1 with TRBJ1-4, with 7 nucleotides matching TRBD1. Germline V gene data show CDR1 as DFQATT and CDR2 as SNEGSKA (reference sequence). There are 11 residues in the CDR3. CDR3 region: CGGQYNEKLFF. CDR3 DNA: TGCGGGGGACAGTATAATGAAAAACTGTTTTTT.

The chain joins TRBV27 to TRBJ2-2; D not resolved. The V end was cut by 6 bases, the J end by 5 bases, with 16 bases between. CDR1 is MNHEY, CDR2 SMNVEV, per germline (reference sequence). The CDR3 extends over 15 amino acids. The CDR3 DNA is TGTGCCAGCAGCTCATCGACTTCTAAGACCGGGGAGCTGTTTTTT. It specifies CASSSSTSKTGELFF.

This clone was counted a single time. The V gene is TRBV4-1, the J gene TRBJ1-3, with TRBD1 matching 8 bases. The CDR3 sequence is 19 residues long. Trimming cost V 4 bases and J 4 bases; bases outside gene matches: 18. Germline values: CDR1 MGHRA, CDR2 YSYEKL. In DNA form, the CDR3 reads TGCGCCAGCAGCCGGGGGGCTTCTTATTTGACAGGGGCCGGAAACACCATATATTTT. Its protein product is CASSRGASYLTGAGNTIYF.

The V call is TRBV2, the J call TRBJ1-6; 9 bases line up with TRBD1. CDR1 and CDR2 from the germline V gene are SNHLY and FYNNEI. There are 16 residues in the CDR3. Germline trimming cut 6 bases from V and 7 bases from J; bases unmatched to any gene: 10. The CDR3 DNA reads as TGTGCCAGCAGGTTGGAACAGGGGGCGCAAAATTCACCCCTCCACTTT. Protein product: CASRLEQGAQNSPLHF. Combining the CDR3 with reference TRBV2 and TRBJ1-6 gives the whole variable domain EPEVTQTPSHQVTQMGQEVILRCVPISNHLYFYWYRQILGQKVEFLVSFYNNEISEKSEIFDDQFSVERPDGSNFTLKIRSTKLEDSAMYFCASRLEQGAQNSPLHFGNGTRLTVT.

This clone turned up a few times. The rearrangement links TRBV5-1 to TRBJ2-7; 7 bases map to TRBD1. CDR1 SGHRS and CDR2 YFSETQ come from the germline V gene. V lost 0 bases and J lost 2; bases outside the gene matches: 8. This CDR3 contains 16 residues. CDR3 nucleotides: TGCGCCAGCAGCTTGGTCATGACAGGGCCCCCCTACGAGCAGTACTTC. Protein sequence: CASSLVMTGPPYEQYF.